The 18 T cell receptor beta chains below come from one sample, sequenced in a study of cytotoxic CD8 clonotypes in ibrutinib-treated CLL. The table came from immunoSEQ multiplex PCR; TCRdb's copy has only in-frame clones and leaves some out. The sample has around 250,000 clones; under 80% are singletons. The sample here was PBMCs, taken after 24 months of ibrutinib treatment. The receptors originated from a human donor with chronic lymphocytic leukemia.

The chain employs TRBV6-5 and TRBJ2-3; 7 bases map to TRBD2. Trimming cost V 6 bases and J 1 base; bases outside gene matches: 7. This CDR3 is 15 amino acids long. Germline assignment: CDR1 MNHEY and CDR2 SVGAGI. The CDR3 is CASRPSGWGTDTQYF. CDR3 in DNA: TGTGCCAGCAGGCCTAGCGGTTGGGGCACAGATACGCAGTATTTT.

This rearrangement joins TRBV2 to TRBJ2-3; D gene unclear. CDR1 and CDR2 from the germline V gene are SNHLY and FYNNEI. The V and J ends lost 6 bases and 0 bases respectively, with 7 bases between them. The CDR3 loop spans 13 amino acids. The DNA for the CDR3 is TGTGCCAGCAGGACGGACAGCACAGATACGCAGTATTTT. Amino acid sequence: CASRTDSTDTQYF.

V gene TRBV7-9 combines with J gene TRBJ1-1; D gene uncertain. Per the germline V gene, CDR1 is SEHNR and CDR2 is FQNEAQ (reference sequence). The CDR3 has 14 residues. Trimming stripped 6 bases from V and 7 bases from J, with 18 bases between. The CDR3 sequence is CASSPGPGTREAFF. In DNA, the CDR3 is TGTGCCAGCAGTCCCGGACCCGGAACCCGTGAAGCTTTCTTT.

This clone was found once. The CDR3 nucleotides are TGTGCCAGCAGTTACTCGAGGGGCGAGCAGTACTTC. Translation gives CASSYSRGEQYF. J is TRBJ2-7 and V is TRBV6-5, with D perhaps TRBD1 or TRBD2 (5 bases each). Germline V gene data show CDR1 as MNHEY and CDR2 as SVGAGI. Trimming removed 0 bases at V and 6 bases at J, with 6 bases between. There are 12 residues in the CDR3.

In regard to this clone: This may arise from a read error, as a much more abundant clone is one base away. This chain links TRBV11-2 with TRBJ2-2; D is unresolved. The V end was cut by 6 bases, the J end by 2 bases, with 4 bases between. Germline assignment: CDR1 SGHAT and CDR2 FQNNGV. This CDR3 has 12 amino acids. CDR3 amino acids: CASSYNTGELFF. The CDR3 DNA is TGTGCCAGCAGTTATAACACCGGGGAGCTGTTTTTT.

A few counts support this clone. The chain couples TRBV27 to TRBJ1-2; a weak D match, TRBD1 (6 bases). The germline V gene encodes CDR1 MNHEY and CDR2 SMNVEV (reference sequence). The CDR3 is made up of 11 amino acids. Trimming removed 8 bases at V and 8 bases at J, with 12 bases between. This CDR3 reads CASGKGGGYTF. The CDR3 nucleotides are TGTGCCAGCGGCAAGGGGGGGGGCTACACCTTC.

The rearrangement links TRBV10-3 to TRBJ2-2; TRBD2 aligns across 7 bases. The CDR3 is 15 residues long. V was pared by 4 bases and J by 3 bases, with 5 bases of the junction left unmatched. Germline V gives CDR1 ENHRY, CDR2 SYGVKD. In DNA, the CDR3 is TGTGCCATCAGTGGCCCGGGGGGTGACACCGGGGAGCTGTTTTTT. Translation gives CAISGPGGDTGELFF.

The genes are TRBV7-2 and TRBJ2-1; D is unresolved. There are 16 residues in the CDR3. Trimming took 4 bases from V and 2 from J, leaving 15 bases between them. Germline V gene data show CDR1 as SGHTA and CDR2 as FQGNSA. The CDR3 DNA sequence: TGTGCCAGCAGCTACTCTACCCATTCAGCCTACAATGAGCAGTTCTTC. Translated, it gives CASSYSTHSAYNEQFF. Using reference TRBV7-2 and TRBJ2-1 for the parts outside the CDR3, the full variable domain is GAGVSQSPSNKVTEKGKDVELRCDPISGHTALYWYRQSLGQGLEFLIYFQGNSAPDKSGLPSDRFSAERTGGSVSTLTIQRTQQEDSAVYLCASSYSTHSAYNEQFFGPGTRLTVL.

The genes are TRBV7-3 and TRBJ2-3; D is uncertain. The CDR3 consists of 16 residues. Germline V gene sequence: CDR1 SGHTA, CDR2 FQGTGA. Trimming left V 3 bases short and J 2 bases short, with 15 bases between. The CDR3: CASSFRPTTYTDTQYF. CDR3 bases: TGTGCCAGCAGCTTCCGACCAACTACATACACAGATACGCAGTATTTT.

The chain couples TRBV6-4 to TRBJ1-1; tentative D call: TRBD1 (6 bases). Germline lookup yields CDR1 MRHNA and CDR2 SNTAGT. The CDR3 length is 14 residues. V was shortened by 5 bases and J by 3 bases, with 13 bases between the two germline ends. DNA for the CDR3: TGTGCCAGCAGTCCCTCCGGGGGCTACACTGAAGCTTTCTTT. Its protein is CASSPSGGYTEAFF.

The genes are TRBV7-2 and TRBJ2-1; the D is unclear. CDR3 size: 17 residues. CDR1 SGHTA and CDR2 FQGNSA come from the germline V gene. With 2 bases removed from V and 6 bases from J, the gap between germline ends came to 20 bases. Written as DNA, the CDR3 is TGTGCCAGCAGCTTATCCATGTGGTTAGGTCGTAGCAATGAGCAGTTCTTC. Its translation is CASSLSMWLGRSNEQFF.

V is TRBV6-5 and J is TRBJ1-1; perhaps TRBD1 as D (5 bases). The length of the CDR3 is 13 residues. In germline, CDR1 is MNHEY, CDR2 SVGAGI. V lost 7 bases, J lost 5 bases, and 14 bases lay in between. The DNA for the CDR3 is TGTGCCAGCAAAGGGACCGCCGGAACTGAAGCTTTCTTT. Its protein is CASKGTAGTEAFF.

V usage is TRBV6-6 and J usage is TRBJ2-5; maybe TRBD1 (6 bases). V lost 5 bases to trimming and J lost 3 bases, with 13 bases between them. CDR3 length: 14 amino acids. The V gene's germline CDR1 is MNHNY and CDR2 SVGAGI (reference sequence). The CDR3 DNA sequence: TGTGCCAGCAGTACTCCGGGACAAGAAGAGACCCAGTACTTC. Translation gives CASSTPGQEETQYF.

This rearrangement joins TRBV10-1 to TRBJ1-1; D gene unclear. Trimming pared 4 bases from V and 4 bases from J, leaving 10 bases between. The CDR3 loop spans 13 amino acids. Germline assignment: CDR1 WNHNN and CDR2 SYGVQD (reference sequence). CDR3 in DNA: TGCGCCAGCAGTGGCCATGGTGGCACTGAAGCTTTCTTT. It yields the protein CASSGHGGTEAFF.

The rearrangement links TRBV30 to TRBJ1-1; D gene ambiguous. V lost 0 bases, J lost 1 base, and 6 bases lay in between. Per the germline V gene, CDR1 is GTSNPN and CDR2 is SVGIG (reference sequence). The CDR3 has 13 amino acids. The CDR3 DNA is TGTGCCTGGAGTGTATGGAGGAACACTGAAGCTTTCTTT. Translated, it gives CAWSVWRNTEAFF.

The chain uses TRBV11-3 and TRBJ2-1; D gene uncertain. The germline V gene has CDR1 SGHNT and CDR2 YENEEA. CDR3 size: 13 residues. V lost 1 base and J lost 3, with 4 bases in between. CDR3 protein: CASSLAVYNEQFF. In DNA, the CDR3 is TGTGCCAGCAGCTTAGCAGTCTACAATGAGCAGTTCTTC. Using reference TRBV11-3 and TRBJ2-1 for the parts outside the CDR3, the full variable domain is EAGVVQSPRYKIIEKKQPVAFWCNPISGHNTLYWYLQNLGQGPELLIRYENEEAVDDSQLPKDRFSAERLKGVDSTLKIQPAELGDSAVYLCASSLAVYNEQFFGPGTRLTVL.

In nucleotides, the CDR3 is TGCGCCAGCAGCGAGCTGAGGAACACTGAAGCTTTCTTT. It translates to CASSELRNTEAFF. V is TRBV5-1 and J is TRBJ1-1; D not certain. The CDR3 is 13 residues long. V lost 4 bases and J 1 base, leaving 8 bases between the germline ends. Germline CDR1 and CDR2: SGHRS and YFSETQ. The whole variable domain, filled in from reference TRBV5-1 and TRBJ1-1, reads KAGVTQTPRYLIKTRGQQVTLSCSPISGHRSVSWYQQTPGQGLQFLFEYFSETQRNKGNFPGRFSGRQFSNSRSEMNVSTLELGDSALYLCASSELRNTEAFFGQGTRLTVV.

This clone was picked up a small number of times. Its ends do not fully match the called genes, so a read error is possible. The chain has TRBV7-7 and TRBJ2-7; D ambiguous. Germline V lookup: CDR1 SSHAT, CDR2 FNYEAQ (reference sequence). This CDR3 region has 15 residues. The DNA of the CDR3 is TGTGCTAGCAGCTTGGTCGAGCGAATAACCTACGAGCAGTACTTC. It encodes CASSLVERITYEQYF.